Reported below is one TCR beta chain. Its recognized antigen is unknown. No base quality information exists; no much larger clone differs at one position. The immunoSEQ Assay, a bias-controlled multiplex PCR, was used to amplify TCRbeta CDR3 regions from genomic DNA. The published analysis was carried out like this. Nucleated cell counts per sample were estimated from amplification of reference gene primers within the assay. To quantify the absolute abundance of each unique TCRbeta CDR3 rearrangement, sequence reads were collapsed and filtered. For each sample, productive Simpson clonality was calculated by taking the square root of Simpson's diversity index across productive rearrangements. As stored in TCRdb, this immuneACCESS dataset retains in-frame rearrangements with V and J assigned. A fraction of the clones does not appear; measured against another copy, unresolved V genes explain less than half of the discrepancy, and the remainder lacks a known reason. V, J and clone size derive from that table, while D and trimming were established from the DNA sequence. For this sample there are 55,000 to 75,000 clones; approximately 86% appear just once. The ten most abundant clones make up more than 6.5% of the sample.

This sample is part of a study of blood T cell repertoires in COVID-19 (dated by TCRdb to 2018 to 2021). Regarding the study in general: Samples covering the acute and convalescent phases of COVID-19 were provided by collaborators in the United States, Italy and Spain. The material from the prospective study consisted of cDNA or gDNA derived from T cells, B-cell-depleted T cells, or PBMCs. The dataset comprised deeply sampled blood TCRbeta repertoires from subjects exposed to, actively infected with, or recovered from COVID-19. The repertoires were released in a freely available public database meant as a resource for research on the immune response to SARS-CoV-2. The samples were drawn from two sources: the first 160 participants of the ongoing ImmuneRACE study, and 950 to 1,500 subjects contributed by 6 global collaborators. The sample metadata nearly always contained a de-identified subject ID, COVID-19 status, age in years and sex. Where available, HLA class I and class II types were taken from metadata supplied by the sample provider and were not determined by assay-based typing. On the study overall, not on this receptor specifically: The quantity of clinical and demographic metadata differed by source and by participant and was supplied without curation.

V has 5 bases trimmed and J has 5 bases trimmed; junction bases matching no gene number 4. The CDR3, from cysteine to phenylalanine, totals 14 residues. Here the CDR3 DNA is all that survives: 42 bases in frame from base 1. CDR1 SGHKS and CDR2 YYEKEE were looked up in the germline V gene (reference sequence). Whole blood was collected in K2EDTA tubes by collaborating institutions according to the institutions' own protocols. For TCRbeta analysis, collaborator samples were shipped as frozen whole blood, as isolated PBMCs, or as DNA extracted from either sample type. The specimen was peripheral blood. The V and J segments used are TRBV5-5 and TRBJ2-5, and 12 bases in between align with TRBD2. This receptor was obtained from a human donor with active COVID-19. The donor label of this sample is uncertain. The CDR3 has the sequence CASRQTSGGETQYF. The nucleotides read TGTGCCAGCAGACAAACTAGCGGGGGGGAGACCCAGTACTTC.